This T cell receptor (beta chain) came from a study of blood T cell repertoires in COVID-19. This clone has just a few counts. Sequencing used immunoSEQ multiplex PCR; TCRdb keeps in-frame clones, though not all of them. The table lists roughly 370,000 clones, about 83% of them singletons, with roughly 9.4% in the top ten. CDR1 and CDR2 (germline): SGHRS, YFSETQ. The CDR3 spans 14 residues. Trimming removed 5 bases at V and 3 bases at J, with 11 bases between. This receptor was obtained from a woman between 50 and 59 years old who had recovered from COVID-19. Sequenced sample: PBMCs or T cells enriched from blood (not recorded which). This rearrangement joins TRBV5-1 to TRBJ1-4, with D possibly being TRBD1 (5 bases). CDR3 nucleotides: TGCGCCAGCAGAGGGGCGCCGGCTAATGAAAAACTGTTTTTT. Protein sequence: CASRGAPANEKLFF.